The entry below gives a single T cell receptor (beta chain) sequence along with its context. Its antigen is currently unknown. The CDR3 loop spans 14 amino acids. Germline assignment: CDR1 SEHNR and CDR2 FQNEAQ (reference sequence). Deletions cut 2 bases from V and 6 bases from J, with 11 bases between. These data originate in a study of OX40 agonist ivuxolimab in advanced cancers. Assay: immunoSEQ multiplex PCR; the TCRdb copy retains only in-frame clones and omits some. The table shows 35,000 to 50,000 clones, with more than 85% occurring only once. Study-level findings and limits: Several nonresponders also turned out to have low normalized T-cell clonal expansion.

The sequenced sample was CD4+ or CD8+ T cells sorted from blood, obtained in a trial of the OX40 agonist ivuxolimab. The gene calls are TRBV7-9 and TRBJ2-1; a possible D gene is TRBD2 (6 bases). This TCR was recovered from an adult with an advanced solid tumor such as melanoma, head and neck, liver or kidney cancer. The CDR3 spells CASSLPGAGNEQFF. CDR3 nucleotide sequence: TGTGCCAGCAGCTTACCGGGAGCCGGCAATGAGCAGTTCTTC.